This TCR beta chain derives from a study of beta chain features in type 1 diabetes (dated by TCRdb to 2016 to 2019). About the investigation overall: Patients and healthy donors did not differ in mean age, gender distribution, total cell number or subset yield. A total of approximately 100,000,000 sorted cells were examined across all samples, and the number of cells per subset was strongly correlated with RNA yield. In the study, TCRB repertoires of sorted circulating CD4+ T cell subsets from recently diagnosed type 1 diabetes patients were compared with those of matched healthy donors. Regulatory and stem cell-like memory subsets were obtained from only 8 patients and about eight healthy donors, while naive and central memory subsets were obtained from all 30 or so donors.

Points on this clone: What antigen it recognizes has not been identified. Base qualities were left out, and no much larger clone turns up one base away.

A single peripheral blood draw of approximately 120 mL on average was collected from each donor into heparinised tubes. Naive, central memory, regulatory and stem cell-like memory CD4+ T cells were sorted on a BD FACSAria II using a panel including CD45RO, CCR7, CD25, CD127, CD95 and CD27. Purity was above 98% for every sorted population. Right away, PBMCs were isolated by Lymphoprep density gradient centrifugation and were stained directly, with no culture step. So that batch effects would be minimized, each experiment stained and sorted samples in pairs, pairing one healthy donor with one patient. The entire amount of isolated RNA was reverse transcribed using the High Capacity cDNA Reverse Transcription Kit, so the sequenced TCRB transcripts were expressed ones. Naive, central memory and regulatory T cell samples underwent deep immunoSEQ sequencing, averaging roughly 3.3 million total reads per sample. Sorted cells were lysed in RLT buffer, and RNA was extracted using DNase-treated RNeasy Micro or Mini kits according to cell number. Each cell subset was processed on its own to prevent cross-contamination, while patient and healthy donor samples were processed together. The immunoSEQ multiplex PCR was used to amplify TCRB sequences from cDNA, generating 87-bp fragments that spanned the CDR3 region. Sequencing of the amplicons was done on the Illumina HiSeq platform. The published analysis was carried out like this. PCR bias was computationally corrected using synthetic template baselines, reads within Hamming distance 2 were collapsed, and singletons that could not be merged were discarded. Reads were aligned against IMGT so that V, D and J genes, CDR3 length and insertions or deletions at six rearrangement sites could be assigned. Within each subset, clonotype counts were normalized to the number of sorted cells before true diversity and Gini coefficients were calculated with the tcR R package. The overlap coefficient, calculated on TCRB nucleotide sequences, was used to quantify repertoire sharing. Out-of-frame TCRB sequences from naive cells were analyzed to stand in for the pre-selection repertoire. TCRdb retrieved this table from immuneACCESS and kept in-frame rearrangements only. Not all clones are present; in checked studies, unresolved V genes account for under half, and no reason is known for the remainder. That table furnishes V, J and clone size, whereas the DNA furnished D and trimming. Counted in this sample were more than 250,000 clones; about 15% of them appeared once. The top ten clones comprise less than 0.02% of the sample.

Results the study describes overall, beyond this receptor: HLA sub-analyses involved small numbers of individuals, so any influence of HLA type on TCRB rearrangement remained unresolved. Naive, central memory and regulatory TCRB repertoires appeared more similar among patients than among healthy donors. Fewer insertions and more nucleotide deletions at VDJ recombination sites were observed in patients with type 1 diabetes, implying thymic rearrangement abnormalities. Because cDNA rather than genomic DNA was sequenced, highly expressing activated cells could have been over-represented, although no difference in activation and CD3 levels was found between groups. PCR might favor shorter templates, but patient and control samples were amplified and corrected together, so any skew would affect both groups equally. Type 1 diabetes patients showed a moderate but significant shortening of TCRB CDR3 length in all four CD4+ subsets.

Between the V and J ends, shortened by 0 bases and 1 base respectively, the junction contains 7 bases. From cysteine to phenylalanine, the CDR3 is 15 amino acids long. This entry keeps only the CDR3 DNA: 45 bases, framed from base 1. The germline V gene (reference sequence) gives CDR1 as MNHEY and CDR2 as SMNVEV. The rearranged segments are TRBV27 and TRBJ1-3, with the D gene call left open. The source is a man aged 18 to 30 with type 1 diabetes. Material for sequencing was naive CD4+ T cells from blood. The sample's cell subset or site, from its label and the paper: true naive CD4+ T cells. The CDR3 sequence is CASSLSWQSGNTIYF. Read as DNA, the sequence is TGTGCCAGCAGTTTATCATGGCAGTCTGGAAACACCATATATTTT.